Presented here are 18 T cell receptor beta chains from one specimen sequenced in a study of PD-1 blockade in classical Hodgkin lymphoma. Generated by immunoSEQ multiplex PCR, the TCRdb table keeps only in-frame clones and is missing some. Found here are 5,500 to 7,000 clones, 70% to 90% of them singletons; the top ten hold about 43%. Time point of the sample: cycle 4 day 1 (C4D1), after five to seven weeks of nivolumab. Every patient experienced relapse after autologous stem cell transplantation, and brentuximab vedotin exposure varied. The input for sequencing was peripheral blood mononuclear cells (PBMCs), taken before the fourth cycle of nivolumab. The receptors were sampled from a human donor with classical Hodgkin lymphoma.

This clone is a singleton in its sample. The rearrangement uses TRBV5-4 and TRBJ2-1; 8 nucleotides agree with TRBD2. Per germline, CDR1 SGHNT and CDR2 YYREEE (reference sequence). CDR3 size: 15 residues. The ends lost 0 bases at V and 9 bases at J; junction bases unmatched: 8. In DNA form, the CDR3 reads TGTGCCAGCAGCTTGGGGAGACTAGCGAATACTGAGCAGTTCTTC. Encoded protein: CASSLGRLANTEQFF.

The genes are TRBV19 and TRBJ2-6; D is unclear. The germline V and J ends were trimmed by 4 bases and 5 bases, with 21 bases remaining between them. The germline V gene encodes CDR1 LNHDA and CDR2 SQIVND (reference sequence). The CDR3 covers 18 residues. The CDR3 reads CASSRSMTTQSRANVLTF. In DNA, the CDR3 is TGTGCCAGTAGTAGGTCTATGACAACACAAAGTCGGGCCAACGTCCTGACTTTC.

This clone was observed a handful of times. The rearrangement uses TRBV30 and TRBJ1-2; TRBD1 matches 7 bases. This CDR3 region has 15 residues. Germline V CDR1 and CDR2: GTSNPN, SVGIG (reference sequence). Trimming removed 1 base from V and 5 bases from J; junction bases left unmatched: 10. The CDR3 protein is CAWSGLGQSLYGYTF. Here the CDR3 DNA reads TGTGCCTGGAGTGGATTGGGACAGTCGCTATATGGCTACACCTTC.

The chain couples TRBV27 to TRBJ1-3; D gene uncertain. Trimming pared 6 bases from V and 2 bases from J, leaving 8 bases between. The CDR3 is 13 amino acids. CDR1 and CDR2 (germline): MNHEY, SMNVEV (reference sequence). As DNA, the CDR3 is TGTGCCAGCAGCCGGATCCCTGGAAACACCATATATTTT. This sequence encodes CASSRIPGNTIYF.

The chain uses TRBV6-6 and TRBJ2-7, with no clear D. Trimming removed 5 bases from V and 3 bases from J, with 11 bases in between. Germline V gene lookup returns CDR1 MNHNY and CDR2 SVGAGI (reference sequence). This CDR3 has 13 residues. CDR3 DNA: TGTGCCAGCAGTACCGATCAAGGCTACGAGCAGTACGTC. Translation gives CASSTDQGYEQYV.

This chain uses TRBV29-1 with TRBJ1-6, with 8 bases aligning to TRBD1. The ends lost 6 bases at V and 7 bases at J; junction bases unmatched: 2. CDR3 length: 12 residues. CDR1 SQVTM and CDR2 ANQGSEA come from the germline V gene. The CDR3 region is CSVRQGNSPLHF. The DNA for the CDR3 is TGCAGCGTACGACAGGGGAATTCACCCCTCCACTTT. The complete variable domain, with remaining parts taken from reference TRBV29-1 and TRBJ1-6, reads SAVISQKPSRDICQRGTSLTIQCQVDSQVTMMFWYRQQPGQSLTLIATANQGSEATYESGFVIDKFPISRPNLTFSTLTVSNMSPEDSSIYLCSVRQGNSPLHFGNGTRLTVT.

The DNA for the CDR3 is TGTGCCAGCAGTACGGGGACAGCTTTTAATGAAAAACTGTTTTTT. Translation gives CASSTGTAFNEKLFF. The V gene is TRBV28, the J gene TRBJ1-4; 7 positions agree with TRBD1. Trimming at V came to 5 bases and at J to 4 bases, leaving 7 bases not matched to a gene. Germline CDR1 MDHEN, CDR2 SYDVKM. This CDR3 is built from 15 residues.

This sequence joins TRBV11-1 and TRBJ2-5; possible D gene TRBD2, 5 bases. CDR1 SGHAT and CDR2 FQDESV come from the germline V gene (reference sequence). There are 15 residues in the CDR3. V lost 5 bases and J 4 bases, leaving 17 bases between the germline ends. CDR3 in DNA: TGTGCCAGCAGCCTGGCGAGGAGCCGGGGAGAGACCCAGTACTTC. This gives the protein CASSLARSRGETQYF.

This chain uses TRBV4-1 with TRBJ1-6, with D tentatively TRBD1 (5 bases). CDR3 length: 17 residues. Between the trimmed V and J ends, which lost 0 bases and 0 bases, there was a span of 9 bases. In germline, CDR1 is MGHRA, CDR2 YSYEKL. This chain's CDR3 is CASSQDPRGSYNSPLHF. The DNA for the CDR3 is TGCGCCAGCAGCCAAGATCCGAGGGGCTCCTATAATTCACCCCTCCACTTT.

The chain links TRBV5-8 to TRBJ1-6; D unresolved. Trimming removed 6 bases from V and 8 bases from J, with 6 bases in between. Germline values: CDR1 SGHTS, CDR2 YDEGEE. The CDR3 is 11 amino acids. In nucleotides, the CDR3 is TGTGCCAGCACCATATATTCACCCCTCCACTTT. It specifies CASTIYSPLHF.

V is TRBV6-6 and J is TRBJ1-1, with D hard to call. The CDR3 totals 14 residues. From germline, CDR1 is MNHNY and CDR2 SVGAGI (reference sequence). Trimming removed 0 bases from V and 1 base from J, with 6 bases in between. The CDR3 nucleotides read TGTGCCAGCAGTTACTCTCACTCGAACACTGAAGCTTTCTTT. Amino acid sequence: CASSYSHSNTEAFF.

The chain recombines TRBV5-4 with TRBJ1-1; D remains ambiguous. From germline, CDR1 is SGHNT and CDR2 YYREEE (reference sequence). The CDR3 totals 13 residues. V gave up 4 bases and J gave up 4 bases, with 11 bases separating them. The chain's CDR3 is CASSIKGGTEAFF. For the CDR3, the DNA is TGTGCCAGCAGCATAAAGGGAGGCACTGAAGCTTTCTTT. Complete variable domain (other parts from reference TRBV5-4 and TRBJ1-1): ETGVTQSPTHLIKTRGQQVTLRCSSQSGHNTVSWYQQALGQGPQFIFQYYREEENGRGNFPPRFSGLQFPNYSSELNVNALELDDSALYLCASSIKGGTEAFFGQGTRLTVV.

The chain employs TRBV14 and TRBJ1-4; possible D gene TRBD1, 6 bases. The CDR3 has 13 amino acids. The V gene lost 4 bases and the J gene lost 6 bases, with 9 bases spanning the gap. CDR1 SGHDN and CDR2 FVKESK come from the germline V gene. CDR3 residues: CASSLGTYEKLFF. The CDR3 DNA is TGTGCCAGCAGCCTCGGGACATATGAAAAACTGTTTTTT.

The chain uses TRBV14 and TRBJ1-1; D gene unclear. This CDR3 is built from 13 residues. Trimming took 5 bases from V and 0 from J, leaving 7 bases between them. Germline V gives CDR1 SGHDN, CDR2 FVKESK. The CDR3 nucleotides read TGTGCCAGCAGCTACGGGATGAACACTGAAGCTTTCTTT. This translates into CASSYGMNTEAFF.

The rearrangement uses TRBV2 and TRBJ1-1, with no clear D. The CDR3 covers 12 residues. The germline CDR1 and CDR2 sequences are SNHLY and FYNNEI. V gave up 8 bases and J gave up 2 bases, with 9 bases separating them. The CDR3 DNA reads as TGTGCCAGCTCCGTAAGTAACACTGAAGCTTTCTTT. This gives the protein CASSVSNTEAFF.

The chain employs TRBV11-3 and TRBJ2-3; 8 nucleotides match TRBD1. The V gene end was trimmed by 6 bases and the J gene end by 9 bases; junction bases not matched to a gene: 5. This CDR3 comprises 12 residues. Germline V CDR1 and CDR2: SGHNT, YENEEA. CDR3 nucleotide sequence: TGTGCCAGCAGGACAGGGGTTTCGACGCAGTATTTT. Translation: CASRTGVSTQYF.

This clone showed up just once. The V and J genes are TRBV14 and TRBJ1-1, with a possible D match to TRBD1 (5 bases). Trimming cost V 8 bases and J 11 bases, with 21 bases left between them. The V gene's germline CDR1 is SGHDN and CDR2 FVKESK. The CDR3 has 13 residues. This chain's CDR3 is CASAAWGTQGAFF. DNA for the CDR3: TGTGCCAGCGCGGCGTGGGGGACCCAAGGGGCTTTCTTT.

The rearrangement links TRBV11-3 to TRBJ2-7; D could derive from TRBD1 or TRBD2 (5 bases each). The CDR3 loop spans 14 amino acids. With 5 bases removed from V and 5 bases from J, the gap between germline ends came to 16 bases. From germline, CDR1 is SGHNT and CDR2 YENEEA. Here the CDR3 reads CASSTRGARDEQYV. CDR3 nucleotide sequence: TGTGCCAGCAGCACCCGAGGGGCACGAGACGAGCAGTACGTC.